Shown below are 2 T cell receptor beta chains from a single sample sequenced in a study of T cell responses to AZD1222 COVID-19 vaccine. Clones were sequenced by immunoSEQ multiplex PCR, and TCRdb holds only the in-frame ones, with some missing. The data show 150,000 to 200,000 clones, approximately 90% seen once. The sequenced sample was peripheral blood, obtained on day 0 of AZD1222 vaccination. These receptors originate from an adult in good health.

This rearrangement joins TRBV5-1 to TRBJ2-5; no clear D gene. The CDR3 consists of 14 residues. The ends were cut back, 1 base at V and 3 bases at J, with 10 bases in the middle. The germline gives CDR1 SGHRS, CDR2 YFSETQ. The CDR3 DNA follows: TGCGCCAGCAGCTTGCTTTCCGTTGAAGAGACCCAGTACTTC. Its protein product is CASSLLSVEETQYF.

The chain is built from TRBV10-3 and TRBJ2-2, with TRBD2 matching 7 bases. Looked up from germline, CDR1 is ENHRY and CDR2 is SYGVKD. With V trimmed by 3 bases and J by 7 bases, 14 bases remained unmatched. This CDR3 is built from 17 residues. The CDR3 region is CAISDYPGGGQGGELFF. For the CDR3, the DNA is TGTGCCATCAGTGATTATCCGGGGGGAGGACAAGGCGGGGAGCTGTTTTTT.